This TCR beta chain was sequenced in a study of T cells in Graves' hyperthyroidism and ophthalmopathy. This clonotype has just a few counts. Absence of ophthalmopathy progression within 18 months defined stable Graves' hyperthyroidism. These patients, aged 18 to 65, had recently diagnosed hyperthyroidism lasting under 2 months. This CDR3 is built from 20 residues. The germline CDR1 and CDR2 sequences are SGHTA and FQGNSA. The V segment lost 2 bases and the J segment 1 base; nucleotides outside the gene matches: 17. Researchers took RNA transcripts and amplified the TCR beta CDR3 regions from them. When the TCR CDR3 underwent first-round RT-PCR, the HTBI primer set was used. TCRdb reprocessed the multiplex PCR reads via MiXCR and lists one record per CDR3 protein. The repertoire includes hundreds of thousands of distinct CDR3 sequences, approximately 15% of them detected once, and about 9.4% sits in the top ten.

The chain couples TRBV7-2 to TRBJ2-7; 10 positions match TRBD1. The material sequenced was blood. The source is a woman between 18 and 30 years old with Graves' hyperthyroidism. The CDR3 is CASSLSPRDRGFYRSYEQYF. The CDR3, as DNA: TGTGCCAGCAGCTTATCTCCCCGGGACAGGGGTTTTTATAGGTCCTACGAGCAGTACTTC.